What follows describes a single T cell receptor (beta chain). The V and J ends lost 1 base and 2 bases respectively, with 8 bases between them. Germline V CDR1 and CDR2: SGHTA, FQGNSA. This CDR3 contains 14 residues. This sample was included in a study of blood T cell repertoires in COVID-19. Study as a whole: From the United States, Italy and Spain came samples of acute and convalescent COVID-19. The cDNA or gDNA used as material had been derived from T cells, B-cell-depleted T cells, or PBMCs.

Original handling: For nucleated cells, counts were estimated from reference gene primer amplification. Data came from immunoSEQ multiplex PCR; TCRdb stores just in-frame clones and leaves some out. That table furnishes V, J and clone size, whereas the DNA furnished D and trimming. The table shows 75,000 to 95,000 clones, with 85% to 90% occurring only once. Input material: peripheral blood. The gene calls are TRBV7-2 and TRBJ1-2, with a weak D call TRBD1 (5 bases). The sequence was obtained from a human donor in a cohort sampled during active COVID-19. CDR3 DNA: TGTGCCAGCAGCTTAGTTCAGGGAAACTATGGCTACACCTTC. This translates into CASSLVQGNYGYTF.